The present entry profiles one TCR beta chain with its context. Its matching antigen is unknown. PCR involved 60 Vbeta and 13 Jbeta primers. In the authors' methods: Unique TCR beta chains totaled 65 million to 95 million in a later count, with about 11 million of them shared. Clones were read by immunoSEQ multiplex PCR, and TCRdb kept only the in-frame ones, dropping some. V and J calls plus clone size are reproduced from that table; the DNA served to infer D and trimming. The table lists some 150,000 clones, 79% of them singletons. These donors, healthy bone marrow donors, were studied. The sample comes from a study of cytomegalovirus exposure and HLA in healthy donors. The study's findings and limits: Per a prior analysis, the majority of TCR beta V segments were productive roughly 87% or roughly 30% of the time. It was reportedly the case that the classifier diagnosed cytomegalovirus status with high specificity and sensitivity.

V was clipped by 1 base and J by 9 bases, with 12 bases between them. CDR3 size: 13 residues. Germline CDR1 reads SGHAT; CDR2 reads FQDESV (reference sequence). Input material: PBMCs. The TCR was taken from a human donor in good health. This chain links TRBV11-1 with TRBJ1-1; perhaps TRBD1 as D (6 bases). The CDR3 region has the DNA TGTGCCAGCAGCTTAGTGGACGGGGGGCAAGCTTTCTTT. Translation gives CASSLVDGGQAFF.